Given below is one TCR beta chain in context. Cells sorted as Tregs were CD4+, CD25+ and CD127-/low. After constant-region reverse-primer amplification, full-length variable regions underwent semi-nested PCR with Nested Universal Primer A. Using its own MiXCR run on the 5' RACE reads, TCRdb lists one record per CDR3 protein. This table holds around 30,000 distinct CDR3 sequences, 27% found once. Source material: tumor-infiltrating Tregs sorted from the breast tumor. The receptor comes from a female donor with breast cancer.

The CDR3 loop reads CSARVGQGWETQYF. CDR3 bases: TGCAGTGCTAGAGTGGGACAGGGGTGGGAGACCCAGTACTTC. This sequence joins TRBV20-1 and TRBJ2-5; TRBD1 matches 10 bases. Germline CDR1 DFQATT, CDR2 SNEGSKA (reference sequence). The CDR3 is made up of 14 amino acids. V lost 1 base, J lost 5 bases, and 4 bases stayed unmatched.